A single sample is the source of the 26 T cell receptor beta chains below, sequenced in a study of cytotoxic CD8 clonotypes in ibrutinib-treated CLL (dated by TCRdb to about 2021). The time point label, as the study defines it: approximately 2 years on ibrutinib. The method was the immunoSEQ multiplex PCR assay. TCRdb limited this immuneACCESS table to in-frame rearrangements with V and J called. A share of clones is missing; checked studies link under half to unresolved V genes, and the rest is unexplained. The sample includes around 250,000 clones, with 60% to 75% observed a single time. The top ten hold 15% of the sample. Sequences were derived from PBMCs, sampled after 24 months of ibrutinib treatment. These receptors were taken from a human donor with chronic lymphocytic leukemia.

This clone was detected a few times. The chain carries TRBV27 and TRBJ2-7, with TRBD1 identical over 11 bases. Trimming removed 6 bases from V and 1 base from J; junction bases left unmatched: 11. The CDR3 covers 17 residues. In germline, CDR1 is MNHEY, CDR2 SMNVEV (reference sequence). The CDR3 coding sequence is TGTGCCAGCAGCCCGGGACAGGGGGTACCGACTTCCTACGAGCAGTACTTC. It specifies CASSPGQGVPTSYEQYF.

The gene calls are TRBV28 and TRBJ1-1, with D maybe TRBD1 (5 bases). Germline V CDR1 and CDR2: MDHEN, SYDVKM. The CDR3 runs 14 residues. V was cut by 7 bases and J by 4 bases, with 16 bases left in between. The CDR3 bases are TGTGCCAGCATAAATCTCGGGGCCCGCACTGAAGCTTTCTTT. It encodes CASINLGARTEAFF. The variable domain in full, completed from reference TRBV28 and TRBJ1-1, reads DVKVTQSSRYLVKRTGEKVFLECVQDMDHENMFWYRQDPGLGLRLIYFSYDVKMKEKGDIPEGYSVSREKKERFSLILESASTNQTSMYLCASINLGARTEAFFGQGTRLTVV.

V is TRBV25-1 and J is TRBJ1-2, with D possibly being TRBD1 (6 bases). The CDR3 has 14 residues. CDR1 MGHDK and CDR2 SYGVNS come from the germline V gene. Trimming shortened V by 10 bases and J by 6 bases, and 21 bases separated the two germline ends. Here the CDR3 DNA reads TGTGCCACCACCGGGGGCGCGAATTTGAATGGCTACACCTTC. The encoded protein is CATTGGANLNGYTF.

Here the CDR3 reads CASSPTRLTGWYEQYF. CDR3 bases: TGTGCCAGCAGCCCGACCCGTCTGACAGGGTGGTACGAGCAGTACTTC. This rearrangement joins TRBV27 to TRBJ2-7, with 7 positions matching TRBD1. V gave up 6 bases and J gave up 4 bases; unmatched junction bases: 15. Germline V lookup: CDR1 MNHEY, CDR2 SMNVEV (reference sequence). There are 16 residues in the CDR3.

This clone was detected only a few times. This chain links TRBV28 with TRBJ2-7; D remains ambiguous. Germline-derived CDR1 and CDR2 are MDHEN and SYDVKM. The germline V and J ends were trimmed by 6 bases and 7 bases, with 13 bases remaining between them. This CDR3 is built from 12 residues. The DNA for the CDR3 is TGTGCCAGCAGCCCTAGGACCCATGAGCAGTACTTC. It yields the protein CASSPRTHEQYF.

This clone was detected only once. The V gene is TRBV7-6, the J gene TRBJ2-1, with 8 bases aligning to TRBD2. CDR1 and CDR2 (germline): SGHVS, FNYEAQ. V gave up 3 bases and J gave up 8 bases; unmatched junction bases: 9. The length of the CDR3 is 15 residues. CDR3 amino acids: CASSFSPGGPYEQFF. CDR3 nucleotide sequence: TGTGCCAGCAGCTTCAGTCCGGGAGGGCCCTATGAGCAGTTCTTC.

The rearrangement uses TRBV9 and TRBJ2-7, with D perhaps being TRBD1 or TRBD2 (5 bases each). Germline V gene sequence: CDR1 SGDLS, CDR2 YYNGEE. The CDR3 runs to 14 residues. Between the trimmed V and J ends, which lost 4 bases and 1 base, there was a span of 12 bases. The CDR3 here is CASSPQGESYEQYF. The CDR3 region has the DNA TGTGCCAGCAGCCCCCAGGGAGAGTCCTACGAGCAGTACTTC.

V and J are TRBV15 and TRBJ1-2; possibly TRBD1 for D (5 bases). From germline, CDR1 is LNHNV and CDR2 YYDKDF (reference sequence). The V and J ends lost 0 bases and 7 bases respectively, with 9 bases between them. There are 13 residues in the CDR3. The CDR3 sequence is CATSRDPGVGYTF. As DNA, the CDR3 is TGTGCCACCAGCAGAGATCCGGGGGTTGGCTACACCTTC.

This clone appeared a few times. V and J are TRBV5-4 and TRBJ2-1, with 8 bases fitting TRBD1. CDR3 length: 14 residues. V lost 0 bases, J lost 7 bases, and 3 bases stayed unmatched. CDR1 SGHNT and CDR2 YYREEE come from the germline V gene (reference sequence). For the CDR3, the DNA is TGTGCCAGCAGCTTGGGGACAGGGTGGAATGAGCAGTTCTTC. Amino acid sequence: CASSLGTGWNEQFF.

The V gene is TRBV29-1, the J gene TRBJ2-2; D remains unclear. CDR1 and CDR2 from the germline V gene are SQVTM and ANQGSEA. This CDR3 has 13 amino acids. CDR3 amino acids: CSCRRSSTGELFF. In DNA form, the CDR3 reads TGCAGTTGCCGGCGCAGTTCGACCGGGGAGCTGTTTTTT.

V usage is TRBV7-3 and J usage is TRBJ1-1; tentatively, D is TRBD1 (6 bases). The CDR3 has 15 amino acids. Per the germline V gene, CDR1 is SGHTA and CDR2 is FQGTGA. The V end lost 1 base, the J end lost 3 bases, and 12 bases lay between the germline ends. CDR3 in DNA: TGTGCCAGCAGCTTAATTGGCAAGGGGGACACTGAAGCTTTCTTT. Amino acid sequence: CASSLIGKGDTEAFF.

The J gene is TRBJ2-7, the V gene TRBV2; the D call may be TRBD1 or TRBD2 (5 bases each). The CDR3 is 13 residues long. V lost 1 base to trimming and J lost 6 bases, with 10 bases between them. The germline V gene encodes CDR1 SNHLY and CDR2 FYNNEI. The CDR3, as DNA: TGTGCCAGCAGTGAAGATGGGACCCGCGAGCAGTACTTC. Its protein is CASSEDGTREQYF.

The V call is TRBV21-1, the J call TRBJ1-2; the table's TRBD1 call for D was not verified on the DNA. TRBV21-1 is a documented pseudogene. The CDR3 sequence is 14 residues long. CDR3 region: CASSLRGLGYGYTF. The CDR3 nucleotides are TGTGCCAGCAGCCTAAGGGGGCTCGGCTATGGCTACACCTTC.

This clone was seen only a few times. The chain is built from TRBV7-2 and TRBJ2-7; 9 bases agree with TRBD1. This CDR3 has 16 amino acids. Trimming cost V 3 bases and J 3 bases; bases outside gene matches: 9. CDR1 and CDR2 (germline): SGHTA, FQGNSA. CDR3 nucleotide sequence: TGTGCCAGCAGCTTGGACCGGACAGGGGCGGGCTACGAGCAGTACTTC. Its translation: CASSLDRTGAGYEQYF.

The V gene is TRBV6-5, the J gene TRBJ1-1; no clear D gene. Germline loops: CDR1 MNHEY, CDR2 SVGAGI. With 2 bases removed from V and 0 bases from J, the gap between germline ends came to 10 bases. The CDR3 sequence is 15 residues long. This chain's CDR3 is CASSYGRSVNTEAFF. The DNA of the CDR3 is TGTGCCAGCAGTTACGGGCGGTCGGTGAACACTGAAGCTTTCTTT.

The rearrangement joins TRBV19 to TRBJ2-2, with no clear D. The V end was cut by 0 bases, the J end by 5 bases, with 7 bases between. The CDR3 runs 14 residues. The germline V gene has CDR1 LNHDA and CDR2 SQIVND (reference sequence). CDR3: CASSIDLYTGELFF. The CDR3, as DNA: TGTGCCAGTAGTATAGATCTATATACCGGGGAGCTGTTTTTT.

The rearrangement joins TRBV18 to TRBJ2-7; 16 nucleotides match TRBD2. Germline CDR1 reads KGHSH; CDR2 reads LQKENI. The CDR3 consists of 17 residues. The J segment lost 5 bases and the V segment lost 0 bases, leaving 4 bases of the junction unmatched. CDR3 residues: CASSPPGLAGGLNEQYF. The CDR3 DNA sequence: TGTGCCAGCTCACCACCGGGACTAGCGGGAGGGCTCAACGAGCAGTACTTC. The full variable domain, its missing parts supplied by reference TRBV18 and TRBJ2-7, is NAGVMQNPRHLVRRRGQEARLRCSPMKGHSHVYWYRQLPEEGLKFMVYLQKENIIDESGMPKERFSAEFPKEGPSILRIQQVVRGDSAAYFCASSPPGLAGGLNEQYFGPGTRLTVT.

The rearrangement uses TRBV5-8 and TRBJ1-1; no firm D call. Trimming pared 0 bases from V and 2 bases from J, leaving 5 bases between. This CDR3 has 13 amino acids. The germline gives CDR1 SGHTS, CDR2 YDEGEE. The DNA of the CDR3 is TGTGCCAGCAGCTTGGACACAAACACTGAAGCTTTCTTT. It yields the protein CASSLDTNTEAFF.

This rearrangement joins TRBV19 to TRBJ1-5; 7 nucleotides agree with TRBD1. The CDR3 is 17 residues long. CDR1 is LNHDA and CDR2 is SQIVND in the germline V gene (reference sequence). V dropped 1 base and J dropped 2; count of bases not matched to a gene: 8. This CDR3 is CASSIAQNRGRNQPQHF. The CDR3 DNA reads as TGTGCCAGTAGTATAGCCCAGAACAGGGGCCGCAATCAGCCCCAGCATTTT.

The rearrangement joins TRBV28 to TRBJ1-3, with TRBD1 as a possible D gene (5 bases). Germline V gives CDR1 MDHEN, CDR2 SYDVKM. The V and J ends lost 3 bases and 4 bases respectively, with 10 bases between them. The CDR3 extends over 14 amino acids. In DNA form, the CDR3 reads TGTGCCAGCAGTTTTCAGGGTACGGGAAACACCATATATTTT. Its translation: CASSFQGTGNTIYF.

The chain uses TRBV6-5 and TRBJ2-7; 7 positions agree with TRBD2. The V segment lost 0 bases and the J segment 6 bases; nucleotides outside the gene matches: 8. Looked up from germline, CDR1 is MNHEY and CDR2 is SVGAGI. The CDR3 is 15 amino acids. CDR3 residues: CASSYSTLPSGEQYF. The DNA of the CDR3 is TGTGCCAGCAGTTACTCGACGCTACCTAGCGGCGAGCAGTACTTC.

V gene TRBV11-3 combines with J gene TRBJ2-1; TRBD2 aligns across 7 bases. This CDR3 region has 17 residues. Germline CDR1 and CDR2: SGHNT and YENEEA. J lost 4 bases, V lost 5 bases, and 14 bases had no gene match. CDR3 DNA: TGTGCCAGCAGCGCCCAGCGGGATCCGAAGCGGTACAATGAGCAGTTCTTC. This gives the protein CASSAQRDPKRYNEQFF. Combining the CDR3 with reference TRBV11-3 and TRBJ2-1 gives the whole variable domain EAGVVQSPRYKIIEKKQPVAFWCNPISGHNTLYWYLQNLGQGPELLIRYENEEAVDDSQLPKDRFSAERLKGVDSTLKIQPAELGDSAVYLCASSAQRDPKRYNEQFFGPGTRLTVL.

This clone was seen only a few times. The chain has TRBV4-2 and TRBJ2-3; 8 bases are shared with TRBD2. The CDR3 is 15 residues long. Trimming took 2 bases from V and 6 from J; bases not matched to a gene: 7. The germline V gene has CDR1 LGHNA and CDR2 YNFKEQ. CDR3 sequence: CASSQPGTSGDTQYF. In DNA form, the CDR3 reads TGTGCCAGCAGCCAACCAGGGACTAGTGGGGATACGCAGTATTTT.

The chain recombines TRBV18 with TRBJ1-5, with D possibly matching TRBD1 (5 bases). CDR1 KGHSH and CDR2 LQKENI come from the germline V gene. This CDR3 comprises 15 residues. V lost 3 bases to trimming and J lost 4 bases, with 13 bases between them. The CDR3 bases are TGTGCCAGCTCACCGGTCGGGGGTGGGAATCAGCCCCAGCATTTT. This sequence encodes CASSPVGGGNQPQHF.

The CDR3 DNA reads TGCAGCGTTGGACATCAGCCCCAGCATTTT. This codes for CSVGHQPQHF. This chain uses TRBV29-1 with TRBJ1-5, with D unresolved. Germline CDR1 reads SQVTM; CDR2 reads ANQGSEA. CDR3 length: 10 residues. V shed 4 bases and J shed 5 bases, with 3 bases lying between them. Based on the CDR3 plus reference TRBV29-1 and TRBJ1-5, the full variable domain is SAVISQKPSRDICQRGTSLTIQCQVDSQVTMMFWYRQQPGQSLTLIATANQGSEATYESGFVIDKFPISRPNLTFSTLTVSNMSPEDSSIYLCSVGHQPQHFGDGTRLSIL.

The chain carries TRBV4-2 and TRBJ2-5; tentative D call: TRBD1 (6 bases). The CDR3 covers 14 residues. V was shortened by 1 base and J by 3 bases, with 9 bases between the two germline ends. Looked up from germline, CDR1 is LGHNA and CDR2 is YNFKEQ. CDR3 in DNA: TGTGCCAGCAGCCAAGGGTCAGGGGAAGAGACCCAGTACTTC. Translated: CASSQGSGEETQYF.